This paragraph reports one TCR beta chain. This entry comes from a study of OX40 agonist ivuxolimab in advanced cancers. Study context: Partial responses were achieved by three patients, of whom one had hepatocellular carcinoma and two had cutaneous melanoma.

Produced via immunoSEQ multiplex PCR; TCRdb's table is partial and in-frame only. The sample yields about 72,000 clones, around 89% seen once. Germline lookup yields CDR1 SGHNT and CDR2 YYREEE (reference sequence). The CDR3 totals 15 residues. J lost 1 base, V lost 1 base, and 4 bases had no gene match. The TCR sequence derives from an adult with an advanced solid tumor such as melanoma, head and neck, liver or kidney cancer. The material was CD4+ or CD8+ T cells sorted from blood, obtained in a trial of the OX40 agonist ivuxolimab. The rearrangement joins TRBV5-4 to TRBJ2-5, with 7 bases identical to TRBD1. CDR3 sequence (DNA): TGTGCCAGCAGCTTGAGGACAGGTAGCCAAGAGACCCAGTACTTC. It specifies CASSLRTGSQETQYF.